The 9 T cell receptor beta chains listed next were all sequenced from one sample in a study of cytomegalovirus exposure and HLA in healthy donors. PCR amplification relied on 60 Vbeta primers (plus 13 Jbeta primers). The data were produced by immunoSEQ multiplex PCR, yet TCRdb's version contains in-frame clones alone and is incomplete. The data show 170,000 or so clones, around 78% seen once. The sequenced sample consisted of PBMCs. These receptors were taken from a woman aged 50 to 65 in good health and CMV-seropositive.

The CDR3 is CASSQGGNYGYTF. The CDR3 DNA sequence: TGCGCCAGCAGCCAGGGAGGCAACTATGGCTACACCTTC. The genes are TRBV4-1 and TRBJ1-2; D is undetermined. The CDR3 spans 13 residues. The germline V and J ends were trimmed by 3 bases and 2 bases, with 7 bases remaining between them. The germline V gene has CDR1 MGHRA and CDR2 YSYEKL.

This clone has only a few counts. The chain combines TRBV2 with TRBJ2-4; 9 bases are shared with TRBD1. The germline V gene has CDR1 SNHLY and CDR2 FYNNEI. There are 15 residues in the CDR3. V lost 6 bases, J lost 3 bases, and 6 bases stayed unmatched. As DNA, the CDR3 is TGTGCCAGCAGGGACAGGGGAAGGGACAAAAACATTCAGTACTTC. This encodes CASRDRGRDKNIQYF.

The gene calls are TRBV16 and TRBJ1-1; D remains unclear. Germline V gene lookup returns CDR1 KGHSY and CDR2 FQNENV. V was cut by 2 bases and J by 4 bases, with 5 bases left in between. The CDR3 contains 12 residues. The CDR3 reads CASSQGGTEAFF. CDR3 coding DNA: TGTGCCAGCAGCCAAGGAGGCACTGAAGCTTTCTTT.

Only a few counts were recorded for this clone. The chain joins TRBV5-1 to TRBJ1-1; maybe TRBD1 (5 bases). Germline lookup yields CDR1 SGHRS and CDR2 YFSETQ. V lost 6 bases, J lost 3 bases, and 15 bases lay in between. The CDR3 loop spans 14 amino acids. CDR3 loop: CASTVSGGYTEAFF. The CDR3 DNA reads as TGCGCCAGCACCGTTTCGGGGGGGTACACTGAAGCTTTCTTT.

Regarding this clone: Mismatch with germline at one junction end may stem from a read error. The V call is TRBV13, the J call TRBJ2-1; D may be TRBD2 (6 bases). The CDR3 contains 14 residues. In germline, CDR1 is PRHDT, CDR2 FYEKMQ (reference sequence). The CDR3 protein is CASSLKVAGGQGVF. The CDR3 DNA sequence: TGTGCCAGCAGCTTAAAGGTTGCAGGAGGGCAAGGGGTCTTC. Filled out from reference TRBV13 and TRBJ2-1, the complete variable domain reads AAGVIQSPRHLIKEKRETATLKCYPIPRHDTVYWYQQGPGQDPQFLISFYEKMQSDKGSIPDRFSAQQFSDYHSELNMSSLELGDSALYFCASSLKVAGGQGVFGPGTRLTVL.

The chain is built from TRBV5-6 and TRBJ1-5, with unresolved D. CDR3 size: 13 residues. The V gene lost 0 bases and the J gene lost 6 bases, with 7 bases spanning the gap. CDR1 is SGHDT, CDR2 YYEEEE, per germline. Here the CDR3 DNA reads TGTGCCAGCAGCTTGGGGGCGAGTCAGCCCCAGCATTTT. Residues: CASSLGASQPQHF.

The chain employs TRBV7-7 and TRBJ2-1; 10 bases match TRBD2. V lost 5 bases and J lost 7; bases outside the gene matches: 5. This CDR3 is 14 amino acids long. Germline loops: CDR1 SSHAT, CDR2 FNYEAQ (reference sequence). As DNA, the CDR3 is TGTGCCAGCAGCCGTAGCGGGGGGTATAATGAGCAGTTCTTC. Translating it yields CASSRSGGYNEQFF.

The gene calls are TRBV19 and TRBJ1-4, with D possibly being TRBD1 (5 bases). CDR1 and CDR2 (germline): LNHDA, SQIVND (reference sequence). Trimming shortened V by 6 bases and J by 8 bases, and 13 bases separated the two germline ends. The CDR3 runs 13 residues. CDR3 in DNA: TGTGCCAGTAGCAGACAGTATTCGGAAAAACTGTTTTTT. It yields the protein CASSRQYSEKLFF.

This chain links TRBV6-5 with TRBJ1-6; D perhaps matches TRBD1 (5 bases). Germline V gene lookup returns CDR1 MNHEY and CDR2 SVGAGI. The CDR3 runs to 13 residues. Trimming left V 6 bases short and J 6 bases short, with 9 bases between. CDR3 sequence: CASSRDSNSPLHF. The CDR3, as DNA: TGTGCCAGCAGCAGAGACAGTAATTCACCCCTCCACTTT.